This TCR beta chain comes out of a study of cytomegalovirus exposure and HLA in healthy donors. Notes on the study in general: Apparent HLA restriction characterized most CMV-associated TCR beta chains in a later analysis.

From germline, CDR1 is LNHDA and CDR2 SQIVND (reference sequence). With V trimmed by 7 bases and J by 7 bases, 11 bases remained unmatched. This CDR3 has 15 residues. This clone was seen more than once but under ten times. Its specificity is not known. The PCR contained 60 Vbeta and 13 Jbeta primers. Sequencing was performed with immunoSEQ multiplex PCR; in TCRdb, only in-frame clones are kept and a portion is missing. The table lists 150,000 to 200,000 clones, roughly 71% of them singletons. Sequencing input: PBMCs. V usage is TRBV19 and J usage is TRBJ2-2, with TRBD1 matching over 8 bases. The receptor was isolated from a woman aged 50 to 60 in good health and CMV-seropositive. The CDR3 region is CASTHLDRESGELFF. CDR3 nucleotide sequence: TGTGCCAGTACGCACTTGGACAGGGAAAGCGGGGAGCTGTTTTTT.